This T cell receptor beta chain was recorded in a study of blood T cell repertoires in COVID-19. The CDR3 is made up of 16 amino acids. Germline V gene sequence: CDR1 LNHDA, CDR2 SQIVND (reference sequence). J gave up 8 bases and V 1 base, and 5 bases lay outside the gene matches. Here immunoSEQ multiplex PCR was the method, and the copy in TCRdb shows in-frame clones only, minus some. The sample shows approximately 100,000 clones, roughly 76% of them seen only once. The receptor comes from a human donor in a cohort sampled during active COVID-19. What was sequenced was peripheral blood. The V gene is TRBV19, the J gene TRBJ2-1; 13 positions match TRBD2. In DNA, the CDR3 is TGTGCCAGTAGTATAGCCAGGACTAGCGGGAGCTATGAGCAGTTCTTC. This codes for CASSIARTSGSYEQFF.